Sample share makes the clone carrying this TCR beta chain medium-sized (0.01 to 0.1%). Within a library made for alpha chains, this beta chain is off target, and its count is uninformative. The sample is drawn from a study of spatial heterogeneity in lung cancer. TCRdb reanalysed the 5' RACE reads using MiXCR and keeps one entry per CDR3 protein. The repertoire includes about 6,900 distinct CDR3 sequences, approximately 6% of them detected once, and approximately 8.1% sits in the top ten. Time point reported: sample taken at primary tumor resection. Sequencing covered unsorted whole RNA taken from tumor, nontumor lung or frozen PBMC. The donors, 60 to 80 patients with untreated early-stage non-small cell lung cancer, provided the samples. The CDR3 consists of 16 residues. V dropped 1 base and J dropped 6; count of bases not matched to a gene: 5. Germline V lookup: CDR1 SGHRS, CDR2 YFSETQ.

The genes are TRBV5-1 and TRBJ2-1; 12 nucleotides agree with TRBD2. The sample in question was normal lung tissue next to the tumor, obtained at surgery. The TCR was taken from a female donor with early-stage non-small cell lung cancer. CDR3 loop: CASSLSSGRAGNEQFF. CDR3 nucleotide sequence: TGCGCCAGCAGCTTGTCTAGCGGGAGGGCCGGCAATGAGCAGTTCTTC.